The next 24 T cell receptor beta chains were all read from a single sample in a study of regulatory T cells in long-lasting Graves disease. To make TCR beta libraries, researchers used iRepertoire HTBI primers and Arm-PCR of CDR3 regions. TCRdb independently ran MiXCR on the multiplex PCR reads; one entry per CDR3 protein. This repertoire shows around 250,000 distinct CDR3 sequences, around 19% found once; its top ten account for approximately 24%. Time point: newly diagnosed GD, antithyroid drugs for less than 3 months. Preparation of the TCR library used RNA extracted from PBMCs. Sequencing was performed on peripheral blood mononuclear cells (PBMCs), taken at new diagnosis, from a patient treated with antithyroid drugs. These receptors all come from a female donor with Graves disease.

This rearrangement joins TRBV7-2 to TRBJ1-2; D gene ambiguous. The germline gives CDR1 SGHTA, CDR2 FQGNSA. CDR3 length: 14 amino acids. V was trimmed by 4 bases and J by 0 bases, leaving 9 bases between them. CDR3 protein: CASSSLGANYGYTF. The CDR3, as DNA: TGTGCCAGCAGCTCCCTCGGGGCTAACTATGGCTACACCTTC.

This clonotype was seen at least ten times. The chain is built from TRBV19 and TRBJ1-2; tentative D call: TRBD1 (6 bases). The germline V gene encodes CDR1 LNHDA and CDR2 SQIVND (reference sequence). The CDR3 runs to 13 residues. Trimming removed 4 bases from V and 8 bases from J, with 14 bases in between. CDR3 residues: CASSRTGQDGYTF. In DNA form, the CDR3 reads TGTGCCAGTAGTAGAACAGGGCAGGACGGCTACACCTTC.

This clonotype was detected many times. V and J are TRBV29-1 and TRBJ1-4, with 7 positions matching TRBD1. This CDR3 has 16 residues. With V trimmed by 6 bases and J by 4 bases, 14 bases remained unmatched. Per germline, CDR1 SQVTM and CDR2 ANQGSEA. CDR3 in amino acids: CSVAGGQAPFNEKLFF. The CDR3 DNA is TGCAGCGTCGCGGGAGGACAGGCCCCCTTTAATGAAAAACTGTTTTTT.

This clonotype was counted at least ten times. For the CDR3, the DNA is TGTGCCAGCAGCTTATCGGGGGGCGGTTCACCCCTCCACTTT. Translation gives CASSLSGGGSPLHF. The rearrangement uses TRBV12-3 or TRBV12-4 and TRBJ1-6; TRBD1 might be the D (6 bases). V was shortened by 6 bases and J by 9 bases, with 15 bases between the two germline ends. The CDR3 is 14 residues long.

This clonotype has a count of ten or more. The chain employs TRBV28 and TRBJ2-7; 12 bases match TRBD1. With 5 bases clipped from V and 5 bases from J, the junction kept 7 bases outside the gene matches. This CDR3 contains 15 residues. Germline values: CDR1 MDHEN, CDR2 SYDVKM. CDR3 sequence (DNA): TGTGCCAGCAGTCCGCCCGGGACAGGGGGCCACGAGCAGTACTTC. Protein: CASSPPGTGGHEQYF.

In its sample, this clonotype was seen many times. The chain uses TRBV18 and TRBJ2-1; 8 bases are shared with TRBD2. V lost 3 bases to trimming and J lost 9 bases; unmatched junction nucleotides: 10. This CDR3 is 15 amino acids long. Germline CDR1 is KGHSH and CDR2 is LQKENI. In DNA, the CDR3 is TGTGCCAGCTCACCCCGGGGCGGGAGGCTTGGTGAGCAGTTCTTC. Translated, it gives CASSPRGGRLGEQFF.

This clonotype has a single count. The chain uses TRBV5-1 and TRBJ2-7; 9 bases fit TRBD1. Trimming took 4 bases from V and 1 from J; bases not matched to a gene: 6. Germline CDR1 SGHRS, CDR2 YFSETQ. The length of the CDR3 is 15 residues. CDR3 in amino acids: CASSIHRGLSYEQYF. The DNA for the CDR3 is TGCGCCAGCAGCATACACAGGGGGCTATCCTACGAGCAGTACTTC.

This clonotype was counted at least ten times. CDR3 in amino acids: CASSEEGPALAGGEQFF. In DNA form, the CDR3 reads TGTGCCAGCAGTGAAGAAGGCCCCGCACTAGCGGGAGGGGAGCAGTTCTTC. The rearrangement joins TRBV6-1 to TRBJ2-1; 13 bases are shared with TRBD2. The germline V gene has CDR1 MNHNS and CDR2 SASEGT. With V trimmed by 1 base and J by 10 bases, 10 bases remained unmatched. CDR3 length equals 17 residues.

This chain uses TRBV7-2 with TRBJ2-2; D gene ambiguous. Germline lookup yields CDR1 SGHTA and CDR2 FQGNSA. This CDR3 is 16 amino acids long. Trimming shortened V by 2 bases and J by 4 bases, and 14 bases separated the two germline ends. The CDR3 DNA reads TGTGCCAGCAGCTTATATTCGACCTCAGGCACCGGGGAGCTGTTTTTT. It specifies CASSLYSTSGTGELFF.

There are many counts of this clonotype. V is TRBV20-1 and J is TRBJ1-4, with TRBD1 identical over 10 bases. The ends lost 5 bases at V and 3 bases at J; junction bases unmatched: 6. This CDR3 has 15 residues. Germline CDR1 reads DFQATT; CDR2 reads SNEGSKA (reference sequence). The CDR3: CSAQDRGGPNEKLFF. CDR3 in DNA: TGCAGTGCTCAGGACAGGGGGGGACCTAATGAAAAACTGTTTTTT.

This clonotype came up a few times. Just one base apart from a much larger clone, this may be a read error. The chain links TRBV24-1 to TRBJ2-5; the D gene could be TRBD1 or TRBD2 (5 bases each). CDR3 size: 16 residues. Per the germline V gene, CDR1 is KGHDR and CDR2 is SFDVKD. CDR3 DNA sequence: TGTGCCACCAGTGATTTCCGGGGCGGGCAACAAGGGACCCAGTACTTC. Translation: CATSDFRGGQQGTQYF.

This clonotype was recorded at least ten times. This chain connects TRBV9 to TRBJ1-2; D is unclear. The CDR3 extends over 13 amino acids. Germline CDR1 and CDR2: SGDLS and YYNGEE. V gave up 3 bases and J gave up 1 base, with 7 bases separating them. The CDR3 protein is CASSGGGNYGYTF. The CDR3 bases are TGTGCCAGCAGCGGTGGTGGTAACTATGGCTACACCTTC.

This clonotype showed up many times. The J gene is TRBJ2-7, the V gene TRBV6-1; 7 nucleotides match TRBD1. Germline CDR1 MNHNS, CDR2 SASEGT. The length of the CDR3 is 12 residues. V dropped 6 bases and J dropped 2; count of bases not matched to a gene: 1. The CDR3 DNA follows: TGTGCCAGCAGGACAGGGACCTACGAGCAGTACTTC. Protein: CASRTGTYEQYF.

This clonotype came up many times. V is TRBV3-1 and J is TRBJ2-7; TRBD2 might be the D (5 bases). With 4 bases removed from V and 7 bases from J, the gap between germline ends came to 14 bases. This CDR3 spans 13 amino acids. In germline, CDR1 is LGHDT, CDR2 YNNKEL (reference sequence). The CDR3 loop is CASSPRGAEEQYF. DNA for the CDR3: TGTGCCAGCAGCCCCCGGGGTGCCGAAGAGCAGTACTTC.

This clonotype showed up many times. This sequence joins TRBV7-9 and TRBJ1-4; 11 nucleotides match TRBD1. The CDR3 sequence is 16 residues long. Germline V gives CDR1 SEHNR, CDR2 FQNEAQ (reference sequence). V was pared by 1 base and J by 3 bases, with 1 base of the junction left unmatched. CDR3 amino acids: CASSLGTGGSNEKLFF. CDR3 bases: TGTGCCAGCAGCTTAGGGACAGGGGGCTCTAATGAAAAACTGTTTTTT.

This clonotype was detected many times. This sequence joins TRBV2 and TRBJ1-5, with 7 bases identical to TRBD1. Germline CDR1 is SNHLY and CDR2 is FYNNEI. This CDR3 contains 15 residues. Unmatched junction bases numbered 7, after V lost 5 bases and J lost 3 bases. The CDR3 coding sequence is TGTGCCAGCAGTCGCGACAGGGCCACCAATCAGCCCCAGCATTTT. It is translated as CASSRDRATNQPQHF.

This clonotype has a count of ten or more. The V and J genes are TRBV20-1 and TRBJ1-1; 9 nucleotides align to TRBD1. This CDR3 is 13 amino acids long. After removal of 6 bases from V and 0 bases from J, the junction contained 2 bases not matched to a gene. Germline V CDR1 and CDR2: DFQATT, SNEGSKA (reference sequence). The DNA for the CDR3 is TGCAGTGCAGGGACAGGGATGAACACTGAAGCTTTCTTT. It codes for CSAGTGMNTEAFF.

The V gene is TRBV28, the J gene TRBJ1-4; possible D gene TRBD1, 5 bases. Trimming cost V 3 bases and J 6 bases, with 11 bases left between them. The CDR3 sequence is 14 residues long. CDR1 is MDHEN, CDR2 SYDVKM, per germline. The chain's CDR3 is CASSFGGSYEKLFF. The CDR3, as DNA: TGTGCCAGCAGTTTCGGGGGTTCTTATGAAAAACTGTTTTTT.

This clonotype came up many times. This chain links TRBV10-3 with TRBJ2-7, with 9 bases fitting TRBD2. The CDR3 is made up of 12 amino acids. Germline V lookup: CDR1 ENHRY, CDR2 SYGVKD. J was trimmed by 2 bases and V by 10 bases; bases with no gene match: 3. This CDR3 reads CATLAGPYEQYF. For the CDR3, the DNA is TGTGCCACCCTAGCGGGACCCTACGAGCAGTACTTC.

The gene calls are TRBV2 and TRBJ2-1; 9 nucleotides align to TRBD1. This CDR3 has 15 amino acids. The V and J ends lost 6 bases and 4 bases, in that order; junction bases with no gene match: 7. Per the germline V gene, CDR1 is SNHLY and CDR2 is FYNNEI. The chain's CDR3 is CASRHDRGDYNEQFF. The DNA of the CDR3 is TGTGCCAGCAGACACGACAGGGGGGATTACAATGAGCAGTTCTTC.

This clonotype was counted ten times or more. The chain combines TRBV7-9 with TRBJ2-5; TRBD1 might be the D (5 bases). The CDR3 is 13 residues long. The germline V and J ends were trimmed by 1 base and 5 bases, with 8 bases remaining between them. Germline V lookup: CDR1 SEHNR, CDR2 FQNEAQ (reference sequence). The CDR3 sequence is CASSLVGAETQYF. The CDR3 DNA is TGTGCCAGCAGCTTAGTAGGGGCCGAGACCCAGTACTTC.

This clonotype was counted ten times or more. Germline and junction disagree at one end, which may indicate a read error. The V and J genes are TRBV5-1 and TRBJ2-1; D is unresolved. The germline gives CDR1 SGHRS, CDR2 YFSETQ. This CDR3 comprises 14 residues. The CDR3 nucleotides are TGTGCCAGCAGCTTGGCCTACTACTACAATGAGCAGTTCTTC. This sequence encodes CASSLAYYYNEQFF.

This clonotype was detected ten times or more. The chain joins TRBV20-1 to TRBJ1-6; possibly TRBD1 for D (5 bases). This CDR3 is built from 16 residues. Germline V CDR1 and CDR2: DFQATT, SNEGSKA (reference sequence). The ends were cut back, 3 bases at V and 7 bases at J, with 19 bases in the middle. The chain's CDR3 is CSARPGGALSNSPLHF. CDR3 bases: TGCAGTGCTAGGCCCGGTGGGGCACTATCCAATTCACCCCTCCACTTT.

This clonotype was observed many times. This chain links TRBV27 with TRBJ2-5, with 7 positions matching TRBD1. The germline gives CDR1 MNHEY, CDR2 SMNVEV (reference sequence). V was pared by 4 bases and J by 1 base, with 3 bases of the junction left unmatched. This CDR3 spans 14 amino acids. The CDR3 nucleotides read TGTGCCAGCAGTTGGGACAGACTCCAAGAGACCCAGTACTTC. It is translated as CASSWDRLQETQYF.